The rows below give T cell receptor beta chains drawn from one sample of a study of blood T cells in healthy people across ages. Each CDR3 protein is one row after TCRdb ran MiXCR on the 5' RACE reads. The sample has about 1.8 million distinct CDR3 sequences, roughly 50% seen once. What was sequenced was blood. Receptors were obtained from a woman between 35 and 50 years old in good health. The CDR3 runs from the conserved cysteine through the conserved F or W. The D gene is left open where the match is weak. Some rows mark clone size as missing; the rest say once, few, many or name a class of expanded clone.

j_call | clone_size | d_call | v_call | cdr3_nt | cdr3_aa
TRBJ2-3 | many | . | TRBV4-1 | TGCGCCAGCAGCCTACCCCGGGGCACAGATACGCAGTATTTT | CASSLPRGTDTQYF
TRBJ2-5 | . | TRBD2 | TRBV6-5 | TGTGCCAGCAGTTACGGAGCGGGGGGACGTGAGCAGTACTTC | CASSYGAGGREQYF
TRBJ2-5 | few | TRBD1 | TRBV7-9 | TGTGCCAGCAGCGAACCCGGGACAGGGGGAGAGACCCAGTACTTC | CASSEPGTGGETQYF
TRBJ1-5 | . | . | TRBV7-9 | TGTGCCAGCAGCTTAGGGAGCGCCAATCAGCCCCAGCATTTT | CASSLGSANQPQHF
TRBJ2-3 | . | TRBD2 | TRBV12-3/TRBV12-4 | TGTGCCAGCAGTTTAAGGCTAGCGGTGGGCGCAGATACGCAGTATTTT | CASSLRLAVGADTQYF
TRBJ1-5 | . | TRBD1 | TRBV7-2 | TGTGCCAGCAGCTCCCGACAGGGACCCCAGCATTTT | CASSSRQGPQHF
TRBJ2-1 | . | . | TRBV4-3 | TGCGCCAGCAGCCAAGATCCGAGCAGGGGACACAATGAGCAGTTCTTC | CASSQDPSRGHNEQFF
TRBJ1-2 | . | . | TRBV9 | TGTGCCAGCAGCGTAGGGGGGGGCCCAGCTAACTATGGCTACACCTTC | CASSVGGGPANYGYTF
TRBJ2-5 | few | . | TRBV6-2/TRBV6-3 | TGTGCCAGCAGTCATAGACAGGAGACGCACCAAGAGACCCAGTACTTC | CASSHRQETHQETQYF
TRBJ2-7 | . | . | TRBV13 | TGTGCCAGCAGCTCAGAGTCGACCCAATACAATGAGCAGTACTTC | CASSSESTQYNEQYF
TRBJ1-5 | . | . | TRBV20-1 | TGCAGTGCTAGTGATAACAATCAGCCCCAGCATTTT | CSASDNNQPQHF
TRBJ2-1 | . | TRBD2 | TRBV29-1 | TGCAGCGTGGGACTAGCGGTCTCCTACAATGAGCGGTTCTTC | CSVGLAVSYNERFF
TRBJ2-1 | few | . | TRBV10-3 | TGTGCCATCAGCCTCGGGACTCCTGATGAGCAGTTCTTC | CAISLGTPDEQFF
TRBJ2-5 | . | TRBD2 | TRBV6-2/TRBV6-3 | TGTGCCAGCACGGCTAGCGGGACCCAAGAGACCCAGTACTTC | CASTASGTQETQYF
TRBJ2-1 | . | . | TRBV6-5 | TGTGCCAGCAGTTACTCCCCGTTAATCTATGAGCAGTTCTTC | CASSYSPLIYEQFF
TRBJ1-2 | . | TRBD1 | TRBV4-3 | TGCGCCAGCAGCCAAGTAGGGACAGGGAGGGCGGCTAACTATGGCTACACCTTC | CASSQVGTGRAANYGYTF
TRBJ2-1 | . | TRBD2 | TRBV28 | TGTGCCAGCAGCCGCCGCCCCCTTCTAGCGGGGGCATCCTACAATGAGCAGTTCTTC | CASSRRPLLAGASYNEQFF
TRBJ2-7 | . | . | TRBV12-3/TRBV12-4 | TGTGCCAGCAGATCCGGTGGGGACCCCTCCTACGAGCAGTACTTC | CASRSGGDPSYEQYF
TRBJ2-5 | . | . | TRBV20-1 | TGCAGTGCTATCTCAGTCGTAGGCGGCCAAGAGACCCAGTACTTC | CSAISVVGGQETQYF
TRBJ1-2 | few | . | TRBV20-1 | TGCAGTGCTAACCCCACAGTCCTATCCTATGGCTACACCTTC | CSANPTVLSYGYTF
TRBJ2-7 | few | . | TRBV28 | TGTGCCAGCACCTGGCTAAATCCTTCCCTTGGCTACGAGCAGTACTTC | CASTWLNPSLGYEQYF
TRBJ1-2 | . | TRBD1 | TRBV28 | TGTGCCAGCTCCGGGTCCCGGACAGGGGGCTGGGGGTATGGCTACACCTTC | CASSGSRTGGWGYGYTF
TRBJ2-1 | . | TRBD1 | TRBV5-6 | TGTGCCAGCAGCGAGGACTTGGACAGGGGAACCTACAATGAGCAGTTCTTC | CASSEDLDRGTYNEQFF
TRBJ2-6 | few | . | TRBV13 | TGTGCCAGCAGCATAGGGGCGGACCCTACCGGGGCCAACGTCCTGACTTTC | CASSIGADPTGANVLTF
TRBJ2-3 | . | . | TRBV29-1 | TGCAGCGAGTTTGGCAGGCGGGGAGATACGCAGTATTTT | CSEFGRRGDTQYF